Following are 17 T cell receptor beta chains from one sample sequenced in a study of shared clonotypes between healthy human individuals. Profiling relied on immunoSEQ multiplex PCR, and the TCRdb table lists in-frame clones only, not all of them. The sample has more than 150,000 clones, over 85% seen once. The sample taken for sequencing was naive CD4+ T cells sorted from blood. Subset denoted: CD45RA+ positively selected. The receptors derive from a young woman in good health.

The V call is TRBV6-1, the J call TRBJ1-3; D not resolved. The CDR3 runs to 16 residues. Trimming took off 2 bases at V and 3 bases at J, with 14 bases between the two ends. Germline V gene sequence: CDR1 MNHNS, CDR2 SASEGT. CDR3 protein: CASSELGQVHGNTIYF. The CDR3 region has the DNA TGTGCCAGCAGTGAACTTGGGCAGGTACATGGAAACACCATATATTTT.

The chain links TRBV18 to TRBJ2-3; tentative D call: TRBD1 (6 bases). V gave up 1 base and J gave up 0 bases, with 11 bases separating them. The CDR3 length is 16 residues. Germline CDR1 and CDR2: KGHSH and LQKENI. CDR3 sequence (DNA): TGTGCCAGCTCACCACTTGGGGGCCAGAGCACAGATACGCAGTATTTT. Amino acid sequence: CASSPLGGQSTDTQYF. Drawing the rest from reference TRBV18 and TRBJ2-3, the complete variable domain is NAGVMQNPRHLVRRRGQEARLRCSPMKGHSHVYWYRQLPEEGLKFMVYLQKENIIDESGMPKERFSAEFPKEGPSILRIQQVVRGDSAAYFCASSPLGGQSTDTQYFGPGTRLTVL.

The CDR3 DNA sequence: TGCGCCAGCAGGGCGGGAGCACACACCGGGGAGCTGTTTTTT. Its protein is CASRAGAHTGELFF. The rearrangement links TRBV10-1 to TRBJ2-2; 7 positions agree with TRBD2. Unmatched junction bases numbered 4, after V lost 6 bases and J lost 3 bases. This CDR3 region has 14 residues. In germline, CDR1 is WNHNN, CDR2 SYGVQD (reference sequence).

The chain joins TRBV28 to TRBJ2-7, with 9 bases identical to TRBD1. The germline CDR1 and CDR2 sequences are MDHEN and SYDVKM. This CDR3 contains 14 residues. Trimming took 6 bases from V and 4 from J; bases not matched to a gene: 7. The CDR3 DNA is TGTGCCAGCAGAAGTGGGACAGGGCGTTACGAGCAGTACTTC. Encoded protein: CASRSGTGRYEQYF. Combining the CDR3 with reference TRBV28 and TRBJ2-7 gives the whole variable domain DVKVTQSSRYLVKRTGEKVFLECVQDMDHENMFWYRQDPGLGLRLIYFSYDVKMKEKGDIPEGYSVSREKKERFSLILESASTNQTSMYLCASRSGTGRYEQYFGPGTRLTVT.

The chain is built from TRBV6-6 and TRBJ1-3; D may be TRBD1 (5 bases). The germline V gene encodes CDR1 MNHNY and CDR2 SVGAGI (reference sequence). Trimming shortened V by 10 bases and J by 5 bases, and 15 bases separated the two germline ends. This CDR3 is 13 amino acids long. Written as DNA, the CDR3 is TGTGCCACACAAACGAAGGGGCGAAACACCATATATTTT. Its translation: CATQTKGRNTIYF.

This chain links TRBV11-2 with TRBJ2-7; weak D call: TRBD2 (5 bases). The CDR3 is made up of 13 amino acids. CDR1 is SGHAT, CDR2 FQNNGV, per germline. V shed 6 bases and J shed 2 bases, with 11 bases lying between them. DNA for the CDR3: TGTGCCAGCAGGGAATCGGGGACCTACGAGCAGTACTTC. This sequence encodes CASRESGTYEQYF.

The CDR3 region has the DNA TGTGCCAGCAGCTTAGGGGGCGGCCATTCACCCCTCCACTTT. It yields the protein CASSLGGGHSPLHF. This chain connects TRBV11-3 to TRBJ1-6; maybe TRBD1 (5 bases). Trimming cost V 1 base and J 8 bases, with 9 bases left between them. Germline assignment: CDR1 SGHNT and CDR2 YENEEA. The CDR3 extends over 14 amino acids.

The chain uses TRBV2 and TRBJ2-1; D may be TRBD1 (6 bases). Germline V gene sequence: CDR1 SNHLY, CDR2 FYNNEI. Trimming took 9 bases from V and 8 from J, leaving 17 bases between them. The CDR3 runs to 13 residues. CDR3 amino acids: CASFRDTFDEQFF. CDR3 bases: TGTGCCAGTTTCCGGGACACGTTCGATGAGCAGTTCTTC.

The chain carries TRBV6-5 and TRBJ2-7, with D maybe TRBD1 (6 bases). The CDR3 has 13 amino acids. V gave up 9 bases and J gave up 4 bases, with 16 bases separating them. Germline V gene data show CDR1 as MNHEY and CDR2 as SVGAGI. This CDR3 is CASRVGQLYEQYF. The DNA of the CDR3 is TGTGCCAGTCGGGTTGGACAGCTTTACGAGCAGTACTTC.

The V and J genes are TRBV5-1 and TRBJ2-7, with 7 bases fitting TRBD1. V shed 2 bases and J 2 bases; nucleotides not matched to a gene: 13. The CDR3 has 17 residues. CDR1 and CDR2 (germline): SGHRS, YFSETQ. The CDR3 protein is CASSFATLTGKTYEQYF. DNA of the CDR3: TGCGCCAGCAGCTTCGCAACCTTGACAGGGAAGACCTACGAGCAGTACTTC.

The CDR3 DNA sequence: TGCGCCAGCAGCGCAATGTCCTACAATGAGCAGTTCTTC. Translation gives CASSAMSYNEQFF. This rearrangement joins TRBV5-1 to TRBJ2-1; D gene uncertain. Per the germline V gene, CDR1 is SGHRS and CDR2 is YFSETQ. The CDR3 loop spans 13 amino acids. V was shortened by 4 bases and J by 1 base, with 6 bases between the two germline ends.

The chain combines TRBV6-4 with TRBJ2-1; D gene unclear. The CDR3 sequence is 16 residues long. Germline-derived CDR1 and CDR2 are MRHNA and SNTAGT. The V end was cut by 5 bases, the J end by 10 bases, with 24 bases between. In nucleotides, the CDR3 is TGTGCCAGCAGTTCGGATAATAGTGTCCGGTTGCCAGAGCAGTTCTTC. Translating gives CASSSDNSVRLPEQFF.

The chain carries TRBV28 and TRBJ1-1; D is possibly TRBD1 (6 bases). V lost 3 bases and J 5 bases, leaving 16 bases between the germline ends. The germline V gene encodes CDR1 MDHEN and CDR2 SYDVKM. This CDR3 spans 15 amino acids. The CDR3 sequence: CASSFRGGVGTEAFF. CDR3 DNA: TGTGCCAGCAGTTTTCGAGGGGGAGTAGGGACTGAAGCTTTCTTT.

The CDR3 loop is CASSDQGQAPYGYTF. The CDR3 bases are TGTGCCAGCAGCGATCAGGGACAGGCACCATATGGCTACACCTTC. The chain links TRBV28 to TRBJ1-2; TRBD1 aligns across 8 bases. Losses at the gene ends were 6 bases for V and 5 bases for J; bases not matched to a gene: 11. The CDR3 spans 15 residues. Germline CDR1 reads MDHEN; CDR2 reads SYDVKM.

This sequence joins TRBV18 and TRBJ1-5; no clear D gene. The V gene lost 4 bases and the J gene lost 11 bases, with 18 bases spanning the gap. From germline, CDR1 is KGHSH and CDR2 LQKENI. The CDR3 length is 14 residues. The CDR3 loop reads CASSLGDVSGAQHF. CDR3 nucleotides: TGTGCCAGCTCACTAGGAGATGTGTCCGGGGCCCAGCATTTT.

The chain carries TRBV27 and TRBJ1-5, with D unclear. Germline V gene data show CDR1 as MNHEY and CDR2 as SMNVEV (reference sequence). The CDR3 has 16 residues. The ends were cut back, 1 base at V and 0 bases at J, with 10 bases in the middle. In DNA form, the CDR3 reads TGTGCCAGCAGTTTATACTCACAGAATAGCAATCAGCCCCAGCATTTT. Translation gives CASSLYSQNSNQPQHF.

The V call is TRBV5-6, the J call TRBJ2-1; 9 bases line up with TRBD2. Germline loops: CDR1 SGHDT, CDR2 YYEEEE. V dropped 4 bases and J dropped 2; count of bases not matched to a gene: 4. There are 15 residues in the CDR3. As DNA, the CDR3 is TGTGCCAGCAGCGGCGGGACTAGCACCTACAATGAGCAGTTCTTC. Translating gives CASSGGTSTYNEQFF.